A selection of T cell receptor beta chains follows, all from one sample in a study of cytomegalovirus exposure and HLA in healthy donors. Generated by immunoSEQ multiplex PCR, the TCRdb table keeps only in-frame clones and is missing some. The sample shows 160,000 or so clones, 79% of them seen only once. Sequenced input: PBMCs. These receptors came from a woman between 35 and 50 years old in good health and CMV-seronegative. CDR3s include the opening cysteine and the closing phenylalanine or tryptophan. The D gene is left open where the match is weak. Clone size is stated in some rows and not others, as once, few, many or a class when expanded.

TRBD2	-	TRBV9	TRBJ2-2	CASSAQTSGSYTGELFF
-	-	TRBV27	TRBJ2-1	CASSLRGGTDEQFF
-	-	TRBV29-1	TRBJ2-1	CSVRSGLGGNEQFF
-	-	TRBV21-1	TRBJ1-2	CASNLGQGKNLNYGYTF
-	-	TRBV7-8	TRBJ1-3	CASSPGSISGNTIYF
TRBD2	-	TRBV6-5	TRBJ2-3	CASSYGLAGAGDTQYF
TRBD2	-	TRBV7-7	TRBJ2-5	CASSLGLAGAQETQYF
-	-	TRBV6-5	TRBJ1-4	CAISPEATNEKLFF
TRBD1	-	TRBV5-1	TRBJ2-5	CASSATGGLLETQYF
TRBD1	-	TRBV10-3	TRBJ2-2	CAHRRDRVAGELFF
-	-	TRBV27	TRBJ2-1	CASSTGVVANEQFF
TRBD1	-	TRBV7-2	TRBJ2-5	CASSSGTGRGETQYF
TRBD2	-	TRBV5-4	TRBJ2-1	CASSPGTSGRNEQFF
TRBD1	-	TRBV5-6	TRBJ1-6	CASSSRTGEDF
-	-	TRBV14	TRBJ1-2	CASSQGILGVQGSGGYTF
-	-	TRBV6-1	TRBJ1-1	CASSARTGGFQRTEAFF
-	once	TRBV27	TRBJ1-2	CASSKPGCSYTF
TRBD1	few	TRBV7-9	TRBJ1-1	CASSGQGAFF
-	-	TRBV5-6	TRBJ2-7	CASSPDDGLSYEQYF
-	few	TRBV30	TRBJ2-6	CAWSVSLSGANVLTF
-	few	TRBV4-1	TRBJ2-5	CASSQDPGPGGTQYF
-	-	TRBV28	TRBJ2-1	CASQEDSYNEQFF
TRBD1	-	TRBV5-1	TRBJ1-6	CASSTGTVESPLHF
TRBD2	-	TRBV13	TRBJ2-7	CASSPIRASGFSEQYF
-	-	TRBV7-9	TRBJ1-2	CASTFLGGNGYGYTF
-	-	TRBV2	TRBJ2-1	CAGLGLFPRNEQFF
-	-	TRBV7-2	TRBJ2-2	CASSRTMNTGELFF
TRBD1	-	TRBV9	TRBJ2-7	CASSAGTGTYEQYF
TRBD2	few	TRBV5-1	TRBJ2-7	CASSSSGGSYEQYF
TRBD2	-	TRBV5-1	TRBJ2-7	CASSLASVGGSREQYF
TRBD1	-	TRBV4-1	TRBJ1-1	CASSQDGAGGTEAFF
-	once	TRBV5-6	TRBJ1-2	CASSFQQAVVNYGYTF
-	-	TRBV14	TRBJ2-3	CASSQGMRDTQYF
-	-	TRBV21-1	TRBJ2-1	CASSKWWGYSGNEQFF
-	few	TRBV20-1	TRBJ1-1	CMTVGHPEAFF
-	-	TRBV6-5	TRBJ2-3	CASRMGADTQYF
-	-	TRBV7-8	TRBJ2-7	CASSRSTGSQSYEQYF
-	-	TRBV5-6	TRBJ2-5	CASILDNGQETQYF
-	-	TRBV2	TRBJ1-3	CASSIPTGTGNTIYF
TRBD1	-	TRBV29-1	TRBJ2-7	CSVWTGNAQYF
-	-	TRBV11-2	TRBJ1-2	CASSLAEGLYGYTF
-	-	TRBV15	TRBJ2-3	CATSTADTQYF
TRBD1	-	TRBV6-1	TRBJ1-5	CASSEGQGNQPQHF
TRBD1	-	TRBV27	TRBJ2-7	CASSLLGQGIYEQYF
TRBD1	-	TRBV19	TRBJ2-5	CATRDSCQETQYF
-	few	TRBV6-1	TRBJ1-2	CASSESRPYGYTF
-	-	TRBV7-9	TRBJ1-2	CASSLDGNYGYTF
-	few	TRBV5-1	TRBJ1-1	CASRRTENTEAFF
TRBD2	-	TRBV2	TRBJ2-3	CASRGTGTTSGTQYF
-	-	TRBV5-1	TRBJ1-4	CASSLEVTPTNEKLFF